This T cell receptor (beta chain) was observed in a study of blood T cells in healthy people across ages. Whole-study results and caveats: TCR beta diversity per million T cells fell roughly linearly with age.

Every donor gave ten milliliters of peripheral blood. In regard to this clonotype: The antigen remains unidentified.

The second PCR ran about 6 to 11 cycles with a sample-barcoded 5' primer and J-beta primers. With 12 random nucleotides, a template-switch adaptor tagged each individual cDNA molecule. Each CDR3 protein gets one entry after TCRdb re-called the 5' RACE reads with MiXCR. Of about 640,000 distinct CDR3 sequences in the sample, 58% were seen once. Germline CDR1 is SGHVS and CDR2 is FQNEAQ. This CDR3 comprises 19 residues. Germline trimming cut 4 bases from V and 4 bases from J; bases unmatched to any gene: 16. The rearrangement uses TRBV7-8 and TRBJ2-1, with 10 positions matching TRBD2. Sequencing was carried out using blood. The receptor's source is a man in his 60s in good health. The CDR3 nucleotides read TGTGCCAGCAGCTCCCCCGGGACTAGCGTATCCCTTCTTTACAATGAGCAGTTCTTC. Translation: CASSSPGTSVSLLYNEQFF. The full variable domain, rest sourced from reference TRBV7-8 and TRBJ2-1, is GAGVSQSPRYKVAKRGQDVALRCDPISGHVSLFWYQQALGQGPEFLTYFQNEAQLDKSGLPSDRFFAERPEGSVSTLKIQRTQQEDSAVYLCASSSPGTSVSLLYNEQFFGPGTRLTVL.